A selection of T cell receptor beta chains follows, all from one sample in a study of vaccination and CD4 T cells after COVID-19. These receptors' targets are unknown. TCRdb independently ran MiXCR on the PCR reads; one entry per CDR3 protein. The data hold roughly 5,300 distinct CDR3 sequences, with less than 40% observed a single time. Sequencing input: CD4+ T cells from blood, cultured in vitro. The receptors were sampled from a human donor in good health. Each CDR3 is given with its conserved first and last residue. The order of the fields is V gene, D gene, clone size, CDR3 length, J gene, CDR3 DNA, CDR3 protein. D genes are given only for firm matches. Not every row has a clone size; where given, it reads once, few, many or a size class.

>TRBV2|TRBD1|-|13|TRBJ1-1
TGTGCCAGCAATGGACAGGGGGCTTCTAGGGCTTTCTTT
CASNGQGASRAFF
>TRBV7-9|-|few|13|TRBJ1-6
TGTGCCAGCAGCTTAGAGGGGAATTCACCCCTCCACTTT
CASSLEGNSPLHF
>TRBV20-1|-|large|13|TRBJ1-2
TGCAGTGCTACTTTAGGAGGTAGCTATGGCTACACCTTC
CSATLGGSYGYTF
>TRBV7-9|-|few|12|TRBJ2-1
TGTGCCAGCGGGGGGCAAAACAATGAGCAGTTCTTC
CASGGQNNEQFF
>TRBV27|-|few|14|TRBJ1-2
TGTGCCAGCAGTTTATCGGGAGGCCATGGGGGCTACACCTTC
CASSLSGGHGGYTF
>TRBV27|-|-|12|TRBJ1-1
TGTGCCAGCAGACGGACCAACACTGAAGCTTTCTTT
CASRRTNTEAFF
>TRBV20-1|-|-|13|TRBJ1-1
TGCAGTGCTGGAGGGTTCAAAAACACTGAAGCTTTCTTT
CSAGGFKNTEAFF
>TRBV6-1|-|-|15|TRBJ2-7
TGTGCCAGCAGGGGAACACAGGAGGATTTCTACGAGCAGTACTTC
CASRGTQEDFYEQYF
>TRBV3-1|TRBD1|-|15|TRBJ1-1
TGTGCCAGCACCGCAACCGGGACAGGAGGCACTGAAGCTTTCTTT
CASTATGTGGTEAFF
>TRBV9|TRBD1|few|14|TRBJ1-1
TGTGCCAGCAGCGGTAACGAGAGGGGGCAACGTGCTTTCTTT
CASSGNERGQRAFF